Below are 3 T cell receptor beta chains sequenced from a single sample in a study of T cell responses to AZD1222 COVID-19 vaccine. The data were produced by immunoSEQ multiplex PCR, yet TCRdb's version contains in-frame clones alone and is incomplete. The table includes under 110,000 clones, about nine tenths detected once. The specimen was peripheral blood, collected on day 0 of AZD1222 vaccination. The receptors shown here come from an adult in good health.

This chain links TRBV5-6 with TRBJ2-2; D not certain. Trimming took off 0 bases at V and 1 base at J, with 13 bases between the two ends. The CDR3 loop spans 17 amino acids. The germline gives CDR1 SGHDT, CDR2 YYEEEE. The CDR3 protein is CASSLGFMDGNTGELFF. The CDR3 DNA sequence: TGTGCCAGCAGCTTGGGTTTTATGGACGGGAACACCGGGGAGCTGTTTTTT. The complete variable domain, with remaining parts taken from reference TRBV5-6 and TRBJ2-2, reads DAGVTQSPTHLIKTRGQQVTLRCSPKSGHDTVSWYQQALGQGPQFIFQYYEEEERQRGNFPDRFSGHQFPNYSSELNVNALLLGDSALYLCASSLGFMDGNTGELFFGEGSRLTVL.

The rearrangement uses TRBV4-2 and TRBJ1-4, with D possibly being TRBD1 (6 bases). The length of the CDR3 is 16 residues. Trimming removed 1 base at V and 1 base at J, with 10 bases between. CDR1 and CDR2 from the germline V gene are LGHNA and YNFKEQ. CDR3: CASSQVAGQTNEKLFF. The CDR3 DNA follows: TGTGCCAGCAGCCAAGTAGCGGGACAAACTAATGAAAAACTGTTTTTT.

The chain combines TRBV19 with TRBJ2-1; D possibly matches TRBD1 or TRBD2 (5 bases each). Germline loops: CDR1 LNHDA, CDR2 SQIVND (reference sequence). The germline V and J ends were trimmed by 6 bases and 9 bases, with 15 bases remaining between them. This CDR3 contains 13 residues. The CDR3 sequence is CASSIRLGTEQFF. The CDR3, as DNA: TGTGCCAGTAGCATTAGGTTAGGGACTGAGCAGTTCTTC.